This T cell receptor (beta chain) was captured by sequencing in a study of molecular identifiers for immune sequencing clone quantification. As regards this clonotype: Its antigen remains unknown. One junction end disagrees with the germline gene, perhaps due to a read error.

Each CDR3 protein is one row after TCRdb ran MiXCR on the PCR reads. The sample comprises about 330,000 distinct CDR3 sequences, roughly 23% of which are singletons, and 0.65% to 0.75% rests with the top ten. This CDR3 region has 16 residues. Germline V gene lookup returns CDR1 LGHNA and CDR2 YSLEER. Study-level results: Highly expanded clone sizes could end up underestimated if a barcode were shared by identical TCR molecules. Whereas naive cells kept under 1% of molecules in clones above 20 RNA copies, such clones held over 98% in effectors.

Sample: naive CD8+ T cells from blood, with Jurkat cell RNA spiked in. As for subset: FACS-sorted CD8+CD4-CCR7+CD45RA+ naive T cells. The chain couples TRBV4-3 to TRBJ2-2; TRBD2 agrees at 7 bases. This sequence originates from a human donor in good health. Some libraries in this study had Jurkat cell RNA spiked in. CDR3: CASSQVTGRSGGGLFF. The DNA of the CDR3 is TGCGCCAGCAGCCAAGTGACGGGCAGGTCGGGCGGGGGGCTGTTTTTT.